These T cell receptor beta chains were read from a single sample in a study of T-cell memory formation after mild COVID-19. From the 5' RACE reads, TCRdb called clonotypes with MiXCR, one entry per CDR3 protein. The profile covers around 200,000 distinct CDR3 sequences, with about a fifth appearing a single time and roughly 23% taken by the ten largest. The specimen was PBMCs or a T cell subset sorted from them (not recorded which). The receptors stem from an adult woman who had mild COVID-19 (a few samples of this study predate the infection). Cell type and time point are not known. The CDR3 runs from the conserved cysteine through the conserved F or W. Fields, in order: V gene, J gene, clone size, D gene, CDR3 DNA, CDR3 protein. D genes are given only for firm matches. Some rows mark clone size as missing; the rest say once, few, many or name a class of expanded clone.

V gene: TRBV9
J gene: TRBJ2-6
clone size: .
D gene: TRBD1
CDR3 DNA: TGTGCCAGCAGCAACACAGGGGCTGGGGCCAACGTCCTGACTTTC
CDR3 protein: CASSNTGAGANVLTF

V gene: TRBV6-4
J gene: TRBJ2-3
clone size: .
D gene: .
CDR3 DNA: TGTGCCAGCAGTGGGGATCCTAGCACAGATACGCAGTATTTT
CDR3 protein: CASSGDPSTDTQYF

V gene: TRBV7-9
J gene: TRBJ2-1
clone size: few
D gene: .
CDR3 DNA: TGTGCCAGCAGCTTAGGGGACACCCTGGAGCAGTTCTTC
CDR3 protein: CASSLGDTLEQFF

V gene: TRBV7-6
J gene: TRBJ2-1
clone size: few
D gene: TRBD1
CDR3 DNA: TGTGCCAGCAGCTTAGTTCCAGGGGGCGCGATCCATGAGCAGTTCTTC
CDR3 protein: CASSLVPGGAIHEQFF

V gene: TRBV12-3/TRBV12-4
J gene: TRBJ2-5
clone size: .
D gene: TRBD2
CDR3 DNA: TGTGCCAGCACCGCAAGTGGACTAGCGGTTCAAGAGACCCAGTACTTC
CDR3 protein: CASTASGLAVQETQYF

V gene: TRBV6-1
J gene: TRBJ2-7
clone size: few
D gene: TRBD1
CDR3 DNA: TGTGCCAGCAGGTACCGGGACAGGGGTTACGAGCAGTACTTC
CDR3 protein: CASRYRDRGYEQYF

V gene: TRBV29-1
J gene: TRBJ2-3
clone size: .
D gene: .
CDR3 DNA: TGCAGCGTTGAACCCGGAGAAGGAGATACGCAGTATTTT
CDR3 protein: CSVEPGEGDTQYF

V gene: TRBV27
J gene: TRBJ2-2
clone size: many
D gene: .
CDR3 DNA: TGTGCCAGCAGTCACTCAGCCGGGGAGCTGTTTTTT
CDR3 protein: CASSHSAGELFF

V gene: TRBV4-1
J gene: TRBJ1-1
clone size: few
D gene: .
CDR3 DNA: TGCGCCAGCAGCCAAGCCTTAGGGGGGAACACTGAAGCTTTCTTT
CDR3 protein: CASSQALGGNTEAFF

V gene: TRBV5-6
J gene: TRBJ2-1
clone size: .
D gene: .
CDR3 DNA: TGTGCCAGCAGCTTTAGAGGGGTCTACAATGAGCAGTTCTTC
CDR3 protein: CASSFRGVYNEQFF

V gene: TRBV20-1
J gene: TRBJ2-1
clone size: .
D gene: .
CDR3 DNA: TGCAGTGCTAGCCACCGGGACTCGATCTACAATGAGCAGTTCTTC
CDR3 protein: CSASHRDSIYNEQFF

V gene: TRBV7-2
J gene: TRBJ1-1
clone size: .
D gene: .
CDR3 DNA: TGTGCCAGCAGCTTAGAGCCCCCCCCGGGCAGGATCGAAAACACTGAAGCTTTCTTT
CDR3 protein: CASSLEPPPGRIENTEAFF

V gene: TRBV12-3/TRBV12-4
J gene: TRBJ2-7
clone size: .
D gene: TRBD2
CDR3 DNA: TGTGCCAGCAGGCGGGGGAGCGGCGAGCAGTACTTC
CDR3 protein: CASRRGSGEQYF

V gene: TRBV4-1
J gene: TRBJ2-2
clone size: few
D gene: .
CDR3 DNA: TGCGCCAGCAGCCAAGCTGCGAACACCGGGGAGCTGTTTTTT
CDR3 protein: CASSQAANTGELFF

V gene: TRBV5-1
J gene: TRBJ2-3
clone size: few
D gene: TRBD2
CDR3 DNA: TGCGCCAGCAGCTGGACTAGCGGGGGCACAGATACGCAGTATTTT
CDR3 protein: CASSWTSGGTDTQYF

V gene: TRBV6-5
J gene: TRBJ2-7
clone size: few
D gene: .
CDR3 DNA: TGTGCCAGCAGTTTGTTACAGGGAAGCGAGCAGTACTTC
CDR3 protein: CASSLLQGSEQYF

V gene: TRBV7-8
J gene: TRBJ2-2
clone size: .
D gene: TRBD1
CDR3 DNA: TGTGCCAGCAGCATCGGACAGGGGGTCGGGGAGCTGTTTTTT
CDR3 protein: CASSIGQGVGELFF

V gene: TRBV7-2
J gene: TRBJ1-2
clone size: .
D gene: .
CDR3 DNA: TGTGCCAGCCCACAGCGGGGTATCGGTGCTGGCTACACCTTC
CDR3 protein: CASPQRGIGAGYTF

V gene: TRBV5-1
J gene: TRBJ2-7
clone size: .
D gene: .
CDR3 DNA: TGCGCCAGCAGCTTGGAGGACAGTGAAACCTACGAGCAGTACTTC
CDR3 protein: CASSLEDSETYEQYF

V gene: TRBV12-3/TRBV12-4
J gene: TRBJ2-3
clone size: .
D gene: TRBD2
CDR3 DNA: TGTGCCAGCAGTTGGAGCGGGGGGAGCACAGATACGCAGTATTTT
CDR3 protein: CASSWSGGSTDTQYF

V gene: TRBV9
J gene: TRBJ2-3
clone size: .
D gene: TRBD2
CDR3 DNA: TGTGCCAGCAGCGCCGTGGGCGGGGGGAGCACAGATACGCAGTATTTT
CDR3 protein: CASSAVGGGSTDTQYF

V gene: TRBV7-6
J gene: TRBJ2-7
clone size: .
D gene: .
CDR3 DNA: TGTGCCAGCAGCGCCGACAGAATTAACTCCTACGAGCAGTACTTC
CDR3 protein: CASSADRINSYEQYF

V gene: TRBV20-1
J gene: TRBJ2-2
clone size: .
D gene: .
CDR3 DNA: TGCAGTCAGGAGGGAGCCGGGGAGCTGTTTTTT
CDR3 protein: CSQEGAGELFF

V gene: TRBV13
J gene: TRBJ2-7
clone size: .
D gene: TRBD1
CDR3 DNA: TGTGCCAGCAGCTCTCCCGGGACAGGGGGTCAGATCGAGCAGTACTTC
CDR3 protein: CASSSPGTGGQIEQYF

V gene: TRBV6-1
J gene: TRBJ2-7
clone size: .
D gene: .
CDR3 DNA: TGTGCCAGCAGTGAAGCCGGTACTGGTTACGAGCAGTACTTC
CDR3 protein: CASSEAGTGYEQYF

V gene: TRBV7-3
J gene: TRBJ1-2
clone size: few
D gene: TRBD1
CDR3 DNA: TGTGCCAGCAGCCCCGGGACAGGGATTATCCATGGCTACACCTTC
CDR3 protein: CASSPGTGIIHGYTF

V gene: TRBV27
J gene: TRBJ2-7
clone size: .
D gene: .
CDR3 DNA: TGTGCCAGCAGTTTGCCCGGATTGTCCTACGAGCAGTACTTC
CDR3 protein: CASSLPGLSYEQYF

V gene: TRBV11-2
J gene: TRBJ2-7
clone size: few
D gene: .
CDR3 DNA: TGTGCCAGCAGCATCGGGACAGCGGGGGAGCAGTACTTC
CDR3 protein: CASSIGTAGEQYF

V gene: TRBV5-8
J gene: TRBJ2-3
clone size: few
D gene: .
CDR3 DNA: TGTGCCAGCAGCTTGGACAGGGATCGCACAGATACGCAGTATTTT
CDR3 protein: CASSLDRDRTDTQYF

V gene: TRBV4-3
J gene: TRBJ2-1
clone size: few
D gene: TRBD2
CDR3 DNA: TGCGCCAGCAGCCAAGAATCATCGGGAGGGCCGAAATATGAGCAGTTCTTC
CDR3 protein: CASSQESSGGPKYEQFF

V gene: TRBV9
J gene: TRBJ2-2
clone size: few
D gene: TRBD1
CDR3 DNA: TGTGCCAGCAGCGCCCCAGGACAGGGGAGGGACACCGGGGAGCTGTTTTTT
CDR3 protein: CASSAPGQGRDTGELFF

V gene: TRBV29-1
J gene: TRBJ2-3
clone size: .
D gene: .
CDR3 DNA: TGCAGCGTCGCCCTGACTGACACTAGCACAGATACGCAGTATTTT
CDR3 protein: CSVALTDTSTDTQYF

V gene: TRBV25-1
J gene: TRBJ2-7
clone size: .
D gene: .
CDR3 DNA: TGTGCCAGCAGCCCCAGGCTGGGCGGGGACGAGCAGTACTTC
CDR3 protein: CASSPRLGGDEQYF

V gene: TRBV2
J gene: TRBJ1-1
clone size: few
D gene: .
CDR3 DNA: TGTGCCAGCAGTGAAGGAGGGGGGCTCGGCACTGAAGCTTTCTTT
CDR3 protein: CASSEGGGLGTEAFF

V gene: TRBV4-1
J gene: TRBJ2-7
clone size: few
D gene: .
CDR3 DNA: TGCGCCAGCAGCCAAGCTGACGGAACCTACGAGCAGTACTTC
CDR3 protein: CASSQADGTYEQYF

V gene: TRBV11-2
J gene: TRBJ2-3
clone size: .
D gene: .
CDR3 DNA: TGTGCCAGCAGCCAGGACTTGTATAGCACAGATACGCAGTATTTT
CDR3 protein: CASSQDLYSTDTQYF

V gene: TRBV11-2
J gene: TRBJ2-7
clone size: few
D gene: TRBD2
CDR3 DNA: TGTGCCAGCAGCTTAGATGGCCTAGCGGATACTTACGAGCAGTACTTC
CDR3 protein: CASSLDGLADTYEQYF

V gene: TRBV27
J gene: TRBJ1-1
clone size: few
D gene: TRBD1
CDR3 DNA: TGTGCCAGCAGTACCTACAGGGGAGGGAACACTGAAGCTTTCTTT
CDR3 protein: CASSTYRGGNTEAFF

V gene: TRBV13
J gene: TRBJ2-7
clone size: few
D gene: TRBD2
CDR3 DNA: TGTGCCAGCAGCCGTCGTGGCGGGGGGCTCGACGAGCAGTACTTC
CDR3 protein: CASSRRGGGLDEQYF

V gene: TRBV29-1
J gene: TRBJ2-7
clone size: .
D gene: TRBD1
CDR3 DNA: TGCAGCGTTGTGGATTTTGGAACAGGGGGTTTCTACGAGCAGTACTTC
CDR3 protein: CSVVDFGTGGFYEQYF

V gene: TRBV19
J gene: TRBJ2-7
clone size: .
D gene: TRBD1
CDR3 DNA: TGTGCCAGTAGTACTCGACAGGGGGTAAGGTCCTACGAGCAGTACTTC
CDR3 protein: CASSTRQGVRSYEQYF

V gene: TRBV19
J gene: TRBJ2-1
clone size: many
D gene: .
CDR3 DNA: TGTGCCAGTAGTCTTGACGTCTACAATGAGCAGTTCTTC
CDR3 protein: CASSLDVYNEQFF

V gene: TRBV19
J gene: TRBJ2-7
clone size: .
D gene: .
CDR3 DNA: TGTGCCAGTAGTATAGGCTTGGGCTACGAGCAGTACTTC
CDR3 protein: CASSIGLGYEQYF

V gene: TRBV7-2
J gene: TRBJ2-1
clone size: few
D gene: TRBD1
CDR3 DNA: TGTGCCAGCAGCTTATCGGACAGGCCCTACAATGAGCAGTTCTTC
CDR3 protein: CASSLSDRPYNEQFF

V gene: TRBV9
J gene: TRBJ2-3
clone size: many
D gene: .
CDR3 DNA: TGTGCCAGCAGCGGGGTAACAGATACGCAGTATTTT
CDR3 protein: CASSGVTDTQYF

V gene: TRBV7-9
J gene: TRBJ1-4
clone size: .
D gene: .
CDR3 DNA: TGTGCCAGCAGCTTAGCGGACCCGCGGGTGGTGCGGGGCGAAAAACTGTTTTTT
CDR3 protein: CASSLADPRVVRGEKLFF

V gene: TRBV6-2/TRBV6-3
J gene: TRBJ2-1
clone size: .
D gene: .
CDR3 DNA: TGTGCCAGCAGTTACTACAGGGAGGTTGAGCAGTTCTTC
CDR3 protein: CASSYYREVEQFF

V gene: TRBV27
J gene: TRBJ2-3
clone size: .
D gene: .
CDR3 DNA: TGTGCCAGCAGTGACTTCCTACGGGCCCCGACAGATACGCAGTATTTT
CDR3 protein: CASSDFLRAPTDTQYF

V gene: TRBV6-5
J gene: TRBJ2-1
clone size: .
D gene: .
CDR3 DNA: TGTGCCAGCAGTTACTCCAGGGATGCGAACAATGAGCAGTTCTTC
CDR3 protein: CASSYSRDANNEQFF

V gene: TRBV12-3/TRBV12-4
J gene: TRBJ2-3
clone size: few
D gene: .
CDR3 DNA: TGTGCCAGCAGCCCCTCTGAGTCGGCGCGGGGAGATACGCAGTATTTT
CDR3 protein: CASSPSESARGDTQYF

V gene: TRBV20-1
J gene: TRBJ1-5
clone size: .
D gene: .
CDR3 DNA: TGCAGTGCTAGAAATCAAGAGGTCCCGTATAGCAATCAGCCCCAGCATTTT
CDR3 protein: CSARNQEVPYSNQPQHF

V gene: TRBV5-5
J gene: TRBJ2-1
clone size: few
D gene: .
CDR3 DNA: TGTGCCAGCAGCTTGGACGCCGGGGGGCCAGGCAATGAGCAGTTCTTC
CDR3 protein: CASSLDAGGPGNEQFF

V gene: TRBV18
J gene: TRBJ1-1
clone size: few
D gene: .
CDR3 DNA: TGTGCCAGCTCACCACCGGGGTTAATGAACACTGAAGCTTTCTTT
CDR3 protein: CASSPPGLMNTEAFF

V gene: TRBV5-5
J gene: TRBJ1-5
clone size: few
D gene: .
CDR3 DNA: TGTGCCAGCAGCCAGGGACCTGATTATCAGCCCCAGCATTTT
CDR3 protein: CASSQGPDYQPQHF

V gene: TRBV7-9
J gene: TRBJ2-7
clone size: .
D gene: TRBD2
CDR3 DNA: TGTGCCAGCAGCTTAGTGACTAGCGAATCCTACGAGCAGTACTTC
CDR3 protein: CASSLVTSESYEQYF